One and the same sample provided the 26 T cell receptor beta chains below, sequenced in a study of cytomegalovirus exposure and HLA in healthy donors. The PCR ran on 60 Vbeta and 13 Jbeta primers. TCRdb's copy holds only in-frame clones and misses some; the assay was immunoSEQ multiplex PCR. The data contain about 130,000 clones, 70% to 85% of them seen just once; the ten biggest clones take up over 1%. The sequencing input was PBMCs. The receptors were sampled from a boy aged 10-17 years in good health and CMV-seronegative.

The chain combines TRBV7-9 with TRBJ2-6; 9 bases agree with TRBD1. The J segment lost 0 bases and the V segment lost 5 bases, leaving 8 bases of the junction unmatched. The V gene's germline CDR1 is SEHNR and CDR2 FQNEAQ (reference sequence). The CDR3 sequence is 18 residues long. The CDR3 sequence: CASSPRQGVISGANVLTF. The CDR3 nucleotides read TGTGCCAGCAGCCCGAGACAGGGGGTGATCTCTGGGGCCAACGTCCTGACTTTC.

This clone was observed a handful of times. The V and J genes are TRBV6-5 and TRBJ2-7; 7 bases fit TRBD1. Trimming removed 5 bases from V and 6 bases from J; junction bases left unmatched: 1. CDR1 and CDR2 from the germline V gene are MNHEY and SVGAGI. The CDR3 is 11 residues long. This CDR3 reads CASSRTGEQYF. CDR3 coding DNA: TGTGCCAGCAGTCGGACAGGCGAGCAGTACTTC.

The rearrangement uses TRBV5-1 and TRBJ2-7; 11 bases agree with TRBD1. Germline lookup yields CDR1 SGHRS and CDR2 YFSETQ. With V trimmed by 4 bases and J by 4 bases, 7 bases remained unmatched. This CDR3 has 15 amino acids. CDR3 DNA: TGCGCCAGCAGCCCCGGGGGGACAGGGGGATACGAGCAGTACTTC. Translated: CASSPGGTGGYEQYF.

The chain recombines TRBV13 with TRBJ1-5; a weak D match, TRBD1 (6 bases). The CDR3 has 17 residues. Trimming cost V 4 bases and J 3 bases, with 19 bases left between them. Germline V gene lookup returns CDR1 PRHDT and CDR2 FYEKMQ (reference sequence). In nucleotides, the CDR3 is TGTGCCAGCAGCTCTGGTCCCCTTACAGGGTCCAATCAGCCCCAGCATTTT. Amino acid sequence: CASSSGPLTGSNQPQHF.

The chain joins TRBV6-1 to TRBJ2-5, with 9 bases that match TRBD1. This CDR3 contains 15 residues. The junction had 8 bases not matched to a gene; V was cut back by 4 bases and J by 5 bases. In germline, CDR1 is MNHNS, CDR2 SASEGT. The CDR3 sequence: CASSGTGGMVETQYF. CDR3 DNA sequence: TGTGCCAGCAGTGGAACAGGGGGCATGGTGGAGACCCAGTACTTC.

This chain uses TRBV25-1 with TRBJ2-3; D not certain. This CDR3 is built from 13 residues. Trimming left V 6 bases short and J 1 base short, with 8 bases between. Germline V gene data show CDR1 as MGHDK and CDR2 as SYGVNS. The CDR3 region has the DNA TGTGCCAGCAGCAGGCGCGGCACAGATACGCAGTATTTT. Translation gives CASSRRGTDTQYF.

This sequence joins TRBV6-5 and TRBJ2-1, with a tentative D call TRBD2 (5 bases). CDR3 length: 11 amino acids. Trimming took off 8 bases at V and 7 bases at J, with 9 bases between the two ends. Germline loops: CDR1 MNHEY, CDR2 SVGAGI. The CDR3 nucleotides read TGTGCCAGCCGGGGAGCGAATGAGCAGTTCTTC. Its translation is CASRGANEQFF.

The rearrangement joins TRBV6-1 to TRBJ2-7, with TRBD1 matching over 7 bases. Germline loops: CDR1 MNHNS, CDR2 SASEGT. Germline trimming cut 2 bases from V and 5 bases from J; bases unmatched to any gene: 6. The CDR3 runs to 14 residues. DNA for the CDR3: TGTGCCAGCAGTGAAAAGGGGGCGGTCGACGAGCAGTACTTC. Translating it yields CASSEKGAVDEQYF.

V and J are TRBV27 and TRBJ2-3, with 9 nucleotides matching TRBD1. CDR3 length equals 17 residues. Germline CDR1 and CDR2: MNHEY and SMNVEV (reference sequence). With V trimmed by 4 bases and J by 4 bases, 12 bases remained unmatched. The CDR3 sequence: CASSSLSSGTGPDTQYF. DNA of the CDR3: TGTGCCAGCAGTTCGTTATCCTCCGGGACAGGGCCAGATACGCAGTATTTT.

The genes are TRBV5-6 and TRBJ2-5; 7 nucleotides match TRBD2. Germline CDR1 SGHDT, CDR2 YYEEEE. Trimming took 1 base from V and 5 from J; bases not matched to a gene: 8. There are 15 residues in the CDR3. The CDR3 reads CASSLYREEIETQYF. The CDR3 DNA reads as TGTGCCAGCAGCTTGTACCGGGAGGAAATTGAGACCCAGTACTTC.

This chain connects TRBV5-6 to TRBJ2-3; tentative D call: TRBD2 (6 bases). Deletions cut 0 bases from V and 4 bases from J, with 12 bases between. CDR1 is SGHDT, CDR2 YYEEEE, per germline. The CDR3 covers 15 residues. CDR3 amino acids: CASSLAGESPDTQYF. The DNA of the CDR3 is TGTGCCAGCAGCTTGGCGGGAGAGTCCCCAGATACGCAGTATTTT.

V usage is TRBV30 and J usage is TRBJ1-6; possibly TRBD1 for D (5 bases). The CDR3 spans 15 residues. V was clipped by 5 bases and J by 10 bases, with 21 bases between them. Germline CDR1 is GTSNPN and CDR2 is SVGIG (reference sequence). Here the CDR3 reads CAWATGTGVGSPLHF. Here the CDR3 DNA reads TGTGCCTGGGCCACCGGGACTGGAGTTGGATCACCCCTCCACTTT.

V and J are TRBV7-2 and TRBJ1-5; possibly TRBD1 for D (5 bases). The CDR3 is 16 amino acids. Trimming took off 0 bases at V and 6 bases at J, with 15 bases between the two ends. The V gene's germline CDR1 is SGHTA and CDR2 FQGNSA. Here the CDR3 reads CASSLAPTIGGQPQHF. CDR3 nucleotide sequence: TGTGCCAGCAGCTTAGCCCCTACTATCGGGGGTCAGCCCCAGCATTTT. Looking up the rest from reference TRBV7-2 and TRBJ1-5 gives the full variable domain: GAGVSQSPSNKVTEKGKDVELRCDPISGHTALYWYRQSLGQGLEFLIYFQGNSAPDKSGLPSDRFSAERTGGSVSTLTIQRTQQEDSAVYLCASSLAPTIGGQPQHFGDGTRLSIL.

The chain recombines TRBV29-1 with TRBJ1-1; 8 nucleotides align to TRBD1. V was pared by 7 bases and J by 5 bases, with 9 bases of the junction left unmatched. CDR1 and CDR2 from the germline V gene are SQVTM and ANQGSEA. CDR3 size: 13 residues. In nucleotides, the CDR3 is TGCAGCGCCGCTACAGGGGGAGGAACTGAAGCTTTCTTT. Encoded protein: CSAATGGGTEAFF. Filled out from reference TRBV29-1 and TRBJ1-1, the complete variable domain reads SAVISQKPSRDICQRGTSLTIQCQVDSQVTMMFWYRQQPGQSLTLIATANQGSEATYESGFVIDKFPISRPNLTFSTLTVSNMSPEDSSIYLCSAATGGGTEAFFGQGTRLTVV.

This clone showed up just a few times. J is TRBJ1-1 and V is TRBV6-5; D is unclear. The CDR3 spans 12 residues. V was trimmed by 8 bases and J by 3 bases, leaving 10 bases between them. CDR1 and CDR2 (germline): MNHEY, SVGAGI. CDR3 bases: TGTGCCAGCGGAACGCGGGACACTGAAGCTTTCTTT. It codes for CASGTRDTEAFF.

Only a few counts were recorded for this clone. The chain links TRBV30 to TRBJ2-7; D is unresolved. The CDR3 consists of 14 residues. The germline V and J ends were trimmed by 1 base and 2 bases, with 12 bases remaining between them. Germline lookup yields CDR1 GTSNPN and CDR2 SVGIG (reference sequence). The CDR3 coding sequence is TGTGCCTGGAGTGCCCACTCGAGCCCCTACGAGCAGTACTTC. As protein: CAWSAHSSPYEQYF.

The rearrangement uses TRBV9 and TRBJ2-7; the match to TRBD2 covers 11 bases. This CDR3 comprises 14 residues. J was trimmed by 5 bases and V by 2 bases; bases with no gene match: 3. Germline loops: CDR1 SGDLS, CDR2 YYNGEE. CDR3 DNA sequence: TGTGCCAGCAGCGTTAGTAGCGGGGGGGACGAGCAGTACTTC. Amino acids: CASSVSSGGDEQYF. Looking up the rest from reference TRBV9 and TRBJ2-7 gives the full variable domain: DSGVTQTPKHLITATGQRVTLRCSPRSGDLSVYWYQQSLDQGLQFLIQYYNGEERAKGNILERFSAQQFPDLHSELNLSSLELGDSALYFCASSVSSGGDEQYFGPGTRLTVT.

V usage is TRBV6-5 and J usage is TRBJ2-3, with TRBD1 matching 7 bases. Losses at the gene ends were 6 bases for V and 4 bases for J; bases not matched to a gene: 4. The CDR3 is 13 amino acids. CDR1 MNHEY and CDR2 SVGAGI come from the germline V gene. CDR3 sequence (DNA): TGTGCCAGCAGACACAGGGGCCCAGATACGCAGTATTTT. Translating gives CASRHRGPDTQYF.

This rearrangement joins TRBV7-6 to TRBJ2-3; D remains ambiguous. CDR3 length: 15 amino acids. V was pared by 5 bases and J by 0 bases, with 12 bases between. Germline CDR1 reads SGHVS; CDR2 reads FNYEAQ. CDR3 region: CASSPTGTSTDTQYF. The CDR3 region has the DNA TGTGCCAGCAGCCCGACTGGTACTAGCACAGATACGCAGTATTTT.

The V gene is TRBV25-1, the J gene TRBJ2-5; a possible D gene is TRBD2 (7 bases). This CDR3 has 14 residues. Trimming removed 3 bases from V and 4 bases from J, with 12 bases in between. Germline-derived CDR1 and CDR2 are MGHDK and SYGVNS. CDR3 protein: CASSDNREGETQYF. As DNA, the CDR3 is TGTGCCAGCAGTGACAACAGGGAGGGAGAGACCCAGTACTTC.

This chain joins TRBV21-1 and TRBJ1-1. TRBV21-1 is termed a pseudogene. The CDR3 extends over 14 amino acids. CDR3 nucleotide sequence: TGTGCCAGCAGCAAATGGGAGGGCGACACTGAAGCTTTCTTT. Translating gives CASSKWEGDTEAFF.

The chain employs TRBV10-3 and TRBJ1-2, with 9 bases identical to TRBD1. Germline V CDR1 and CDR2: ENHRY, SYGVKD. The CDR3 extends over 15 amino acids. The ends lost 4 bases at V and 8 bases at J; junction bases unmatched: 11. The CDR3 DNA reads TGTGCCATCAGTGCTCTGGGACAGGGAGTGGAAGGCTACACCTTC. Its protein product is CAISALGQGVEGYTF.

CDR3 sequence (DNA): TGTGCCAGCAGCCCCCCCGGGACACTAATGAACACTGAAGCTTTCTTT. Translating gives CASSPPGTLMNTEAFF. The J gene is TRBJ1-1, the V gene TRBV11-2; the D gene is possibly TRBD1 (6 bases). Trimming shortened V by 5 bases and J by 0 bases, and 16 bases separated the two germline ends. The V gene's germline CDR1 is SGHAT and CDR2 FQNNGV. CDR3 length: 16 amino acids.

The J gene is TRBJ2-7, the V gene TRBV10-3; 10 nucleotides line up with TRBD2. The CDR3 sequence is 16 residues long. Germline trimming cut 6 bases from V and 1 base from J; bases unmatched to any gene: 9. The germline gives CDR1 ENHRY, CDR2 SYGVKD. CDR3 bases: TGTGCCATCAGGGAAACTAGCGGGAAGGCATCCTACGAGCAGTACTTC. This codes for CAIRETSGKASYEQYF.

This clone was seen a single time. The chain uses TRBV4-1 and TRBJ2-7; possibly TRBD2 for D (6 bases). CDR1 and CDR2 (germline): MGHRA, YSYEKL. The CDR3 has 16 amino acids. V lost 0 bases, J lost 0 bases, and 12 bases lay in between. CDR3 nucleotide sequence: TGCGCCAGCAGCCAAGATCAAGTAGCGGACTCCTACGAGCAGTACTTC. Its translation: CASSQDQVADSYEQYF.

V is TRBV7-6 and J is TRBJ2-7; the D gene is possibly TRBD1 (7 bases). Trimming pared 1 base from V and 2 bases from J, leaving 9 bases between. Per the germline V gene, CDR1 is SGHVS and CDR2 is FNYEAQ. The CDR3 is made up of 14 amino acids. This CDR3 reads CASSLVRGAYEQYF. Written as DNA, the CDR3 is TGTGCCAGCAGCTTAGTCAGGGGGGCCTACGAGCAGTACTTC.